Below, one TCR beta chain is given with its context. Sequenced by immunoSEQ multiplex PCR; TCRdb stores in-frame clones only, minus some. The repertoire has 200,000 or so clones, about nine tenths of them found once; the top ten carry under 4%. This sample was included in a study of blood T cell repertoires in COVID-19. The sequence derives from a woman aged 35 to 49 with acute COVID-19. The sample consisted of PBMCs or T cells enriched from blood (not recorded which).

CDR3 sequence reads: CASSESGQYYGYTF. For the CDR3, the DNA is TGTGCCAGCAGCGAAAGCGGACAGTACTATGGCTACACCTTC. The chain is built from TRBV9 and TRBJ1-2, with D possibly matching TRBD1 (6 bases). Looked up from germline, CDR1 is SGDLS and CDR2 is YYNGEE. V shed 3 bases and J shed 3 bases, with 12 bases lying between them. The CDR3 is made up of 14 amino acids.